This TCR beta chain emerged from a study of shared clonotypes between healthy human individuals. Study details: Used for every donor were three CD4 naive, three CD4 memory, two CD8 naive and one CD8 memory plate. Study-wide points: There were few donors, and this limited the genetic and exposure-history diversity represented. Compared with memory subsets, naive subsets generally had larger estimated richness.

This clone came up once. The antigen is undetermined. Naive CD8 cells comprised CD45RO-negative, CCR7-positively selected cells, excluding terminally differentiated effector memory CD45RA+ cells. Genomic DNA from each subset was divided evenly over several immunoSEQ plates. The protocol was immunoSEQ multiplex PCR, while the TCRdb copy is restricted to in-frame clones and leaves out a portion. Here the sample spans approximately 810,000 clones, about 92% being singletons. The CDR3 is made up of 15 amino acids. The V segment lost 8 bases and the J segment 0 bases; nucleotides outside the gene matches: 6. Germline-derived CDR1 and CDR2 are SNHLY and FYNNEI.

The specimen sequenced was naive CD8+ T cells sorted from blood. The source is a man between 25 and 39 years old in good health. The chain is built from TRBV2 and TRBJ2-1, with TRBD1 matching over 8 bases. The CDR3 nucleotides read TGTGCCAGCGCTCTTACAGGGGGCTCCTACAATGAGCAGTTCTTC. Translation gives CASALTGGSYNEQFF.